The 5 T cell receptor beta chains listed next were all sequenced from one sample in a study of blood T cell repertoires in COVID-19. Only in-frame clones appear in the TCRdb table, and some are missing; sequencing was by immunoSEQ multiplex PCR. The table includes 410,000 or so clones, 70% to 90% detected once. The sequenced sample was peripheral blood. The receptors were sampled from a middle-aged woman with COVID-19, enrolled during active disease.

In nucleotides, the CDR3 is TGTGCCAGCCGCCCGCCACTGGGCAGGGTCGATGAAAAACTGTTTTTT. Protein product: CASRPPLGRVDEKLFF. This chain links TRBV28 with TRBJ1-4, with a possible D match to TRBD1 (5 bases). The germline CDR1 and CDR2 sequences are MDHEN and SYDVKM. The CDR3 contains 16 residues. V dropped 8 bases and J dropped 6 bases, with 22 bases sitting between them.

The J gene is TRBJ1-6, the V gene TRBV5-1; possibly TRBD1 for D (6 bases). This CDR3 is 14 amino acids long. Trimming shortened V by 4 bases and J by 5 bases, and 10 bases separated the two germline ends. Looked up from germline, CDR1 is SGHRS and CDR2 is YFSETQ. CDR3 DNA: TGCGCCAGCAGCATGGGACAAGATAATTCACCCCTCCACTTT. Residues: CASSMGQDNSPLHF.

The J gene is TRBJ2-7, the V gene TRBV5-1; D unclear. Germline loops: CDR1 SGHRS, CDR2 YFSETQ. V lost 4 bases and J 6 bases, leaving 11 bases between the germline ends. The CDR3 is 12 residues long. The CDR3 here is CASSPLPSEQYF. The CDR3 DNA is TGCGCCAGCAGCCCCCTTCCCAGCGAGCAGTACTTC.

This clone was detected only once. The CDR3 region is CASSEWGGSLSGNTIYF. The CDR3 region has the DNA TGTGCCAGCAGTGAATGGGGGGGGAGCCTCTCTGGAAACACCATATATTTT. The J gene is TRBJ1-3, the V gene TRBV25-1, with D possibly being TRBD1 (5 bases). Germline lookup yields CDR1 MGHDK and CDR2 SYGVNS. The ends were cut back, 1 base at V and 0 bases at J, with 13 bases in the middle. This CDR3 is built from 17 residues.

This clone was seen a single time. The J gene is TRBJ2-1, the V gene TRBV28, with D perhaps TRBD2 (6 bases). CDR1 is MDHEN and CDR2 is SYDVKM in the germline V gene. The CDR3 totals 16 residues. The V end was cut by 6 bases, the J end by 0 bases, with 15 bases between. CDR3 sequence (DNA): TGTGCCAGCAGCCAAGCTCACGGGAGCTCCTACAATGAGCAGTTCTTC. Translation gives CASSQAHGSSYNEQFF.